One and the same sample provided the 30 T cell receptor beta chains below, sequenced in a study of beta chain features in type 1 diabetes (dated by TCRdb to 2016 to 2018). The library was made by the immunoSEQ multiplex PCR assay. The High Capacity cDNA Reverse Transcription Kit was used to reverse transcribe all of the isolated RNA, meaning that expressed TCRB transcripts were what got sequenced. TCRdb obtained this table from immuneACCESS and retained in-frame rearrangements with V and J assigned. These tables miss some clones; where compared with another copy, unresolved V genes account for less than half of the shortfall, and the remainder is unexplained. Across this sample there are more than 350,000 clones, with 9.5% to 12% seen only once. The ten largest account for approximately 0.045% of the sample. The sample taken for sequencing was naive CD4+ T cells from blood. In the paper's terms, the cell subset or site label means: true naive CD4+ T cells. These receptors originate from a woman younger than 30 in good health.

This clone was counted only a few times. Other DNA sequences in the sample encode the same CDR3. The chain combines TRBV7-9 with TRBJ2-3; D gene unclear. V dropped 8 bases and J dropped 5 bases, with 5 bases sitting between them. The germline V gene has CDR1 SEHNR and CDR2 FQNEAQ (reference sequence). This CDR3 region has 10 residues. CDR3 DNA: TGTGCCAGCTCGGGAGATACGCAGTATTTT. Translating gives CASSGDTQYF. The whole variable domain, filled in from reference TRBV7-9 and TRBJ2-3, reads DTGVSQNPRHKITKRGQNVTFRCDPISEHNRLYWYRQTLGQGPEFLTYFQNEAQLEKSRLLSDRFSAERPKGSFSTLEIQRTEQGDSAMYLCASSGDTQYFGPGTRLTVL.

This clone was seen only a few times. The sample contains more than one DNA sequence encoding this CDR3. V gene TRBV4-3 combines with J gene TRBJ2-2; TRBD1 matches at 7 bases. CDR1 and CDR2 from the germline V gene are LGHNA and YSLEER. The CDR3 runs 14 residues. Trimming at V came to 8 bases and at J to 6 bases, leaving 9 bases not matched to a gene. The CDR3 sequence: CASARQGLAGELFF. The CDR3 region has the DNA TGCGCCAGCGCGCGACAGGGTCTCGCCGGGGAGCTGTTTTTT.

The rearrangement joins TRBV5-6 to TRBJ1-6; D ambiguous. Trimming left V 2 bases short and J 7 bases short, with 13 bases between. CDR3 length equals 15 residues. Germline V gene lookup returns CDR1 SGHDT and CDR2 YYEEEE. CDR3 in DNA: TGTGCCAGCAGCTTTCCCGGAAATACCAATTCACCCCTCCACTTT. This sequence encodes CASSFPGNTNSPLHF.

This clone appeared a few times. The genes are TRBV5-1 and TRBJ2-1, with 7 bases lining up with TRBD2. V gave up 3 bases and J gave up 7 bases; unmatched junction bases: 7. The CDR3 is 14 amino acids. Germline V gene data show CDR1 as SGHRS and CDR2 as YFSETQ. The CDR3 DNA sequence: TGCGCCAGCAGCTCGGCGGGAGAACCAAATGAGCAGTTCTTC. The encoded protein is CASSSAGEPNEQFF.

This clone turned up a few times. The chain carries TRBV4-3 and TRBJ2-7, with TRBD1 matching over 12 bases. The germline CDR1 and CDR2 sequences are LGHNA and YSLEER. V shed 3 bases and J 5 bases; nucleotides not matched to a gene: 5. This CDR3 is 15 amino acids long. The CDR3, as DNA: TGCGCCAGCAGCCAGCCCGGGACAGGGGGCGACGAGCAGTACTTC. Encoded protein: CASSQPGTGGDEQYF.

This clone was recorded a few times. The rearrangement links TRBV7-2 to TRBJ2-3; 11 nucleotides align to TRBD1. Germline CDR1 SGHTA, CDR2 FQGNSA. With 5 bases clipped from V and 6 bases from J, the junction kept 7 bases outside the gene matches. This CDR3 is 15 amino acids long. The CDR3 coding sequence is TGTGCCAGCAGCCCCTCTGGGGACAGGGGGGATACGCAGTATTTT. Its protein is CASSPSGDRGDTQYF.

This clone was detected only a few times. In DNA, the CDR3 is TGCGCCAGCAGCCGTCAGGTGGGGCTAGACACCGGGGAGCTGTTTTTT. Translation: CASSRQVGLDTGELFF. The chain links TRBV4-1 to TRBJ2-2, with D possibly matching TRBD1 (5 bases). The V gene's germline CDR1 is MGHRA and CDR2 YSYEKL. Trimming left V 4 bases short and J 3 bases short, with 15 bases between. This CDR3 is 16 amino acids long.

This clone has only a few counts. The chain joins TRBV18 to TRBJ2-7, with no clear D. The CDR3 has 15 amino acids. CDR1 is KGHSH and CDR2 is LQKENI in the germline V gene. V shed 2 bases and J shed 3 bases, with 14 bases lying between them. CDR3 residues: CASSPNHGQYYEQYV. In DNA form, the CDR3 reads TGTGCCAGCTCACCAAATCATGGGCAATACTACGAGCAGTACGTC.

This clone has a count of ten or more. Other DNA sequences in this sample translate to the same CDR3. The chain uses TRBV29-1 and TRBJ1-5; the D is unclear. Germline-derived CDR1 and CDR2 are SQVTM and ANQGSEA. This CDR3 region has 13 residues. Between the trimmed V and J ends, which lost 4 bases and 2 bases, there was a span of 9 bases. The CDR3 protein is CSVAVLGNQPQHF. CDR3 DNA: TGCAGCGTTGCAGTACTCGGCAATCAGCCCCAGCATTTT. Combining the CDR3 with reference TRBV29-1 and TRBJ1-5 gives the whole variable domain SAVISQKPSRDICQRGTSLTIQCQVDSQVTMMFWYRQQPGQSLTLIATANQGSEATYESGFVIDKFPISRPNLTFSTLTVSNMSPEDSSIYLCSVAVLGNQPQHFGDGTRLSIL.

In its sample, this clone was seen a few times. Other nucleotide sequences from this sample produce the same CDR3. V usage is TRBV7-2 and J usage is TRBJ2-5; D might be TRBD1 (5 bases). Germline values: CDR1 SGHTA, CDR2 FQGNSA. The CDR3 has 14 residues. The V end was cut by 3 bases, the J end by 1 base, with 9 bases between. The chain's CDR3 is CASSLGGAQETQYF. The DNA of the CDR3 is TGTGCCAGCAGCTTGGGTGGGGCCCAAGAGACCCAGTACTTC.

This clone has more than one count but fewer than ten. J is TRBJ1-2 and V is TRBV4-3; a weak D match, TRBD1 (5 bases). The germline CDR1 and CDR2 sequences are LGHNA and YSLEER. Trimming took off 1 base at V and 7 bases at J, with 13 bases between the two ends. The CDR3 totals 14 residues. CDR3 amino acids: CASSQAVTVGGYTF. CDR3 DNA sequence: TGCGCCAGCAGCCAAGCCGTGACAGTTGGTGGCTACACCTTC.

This sequence joins TRBV5-4 and TRBJ2-1; no clear D gene. The CDR3 length is 15 residues. Trimming pared 1 base from V and 7 bases from J, leaving 15 bases between. Germline CDR1 reads SGHNT; CDR2 reads YYREEE (reference sequence). In DNA, the CDR3 is TGTGCCAGCAGCTTGTTGGGAAAGGGAAGTAATGAGCAGTTCTTC. Amino acid sequence: CASSLLGKGSNEQFF.

This clone turned up a few times. V gene TRBV4-2 combines with J gene TRBJ1-2, with 9 bases fitting TRBD1. CDR3 length equals 15 residues. Germline V CDR1 and CDR2: LGHNA, YNFKEQ. J lost 4 bases, V lost 2 bases, and 5 bases had no gene match. The CDR3 protein is CASSQPDRGGYGYTF. The CDR3 DNA follows: TGTGCCAGCAGCCAACCGGACAGGGGAGGCTATGGCTACACCTTC.

The chain joins TRBV11-3 to TRBJ2-5; D may be TRBD2 (5 bases). The CDR3 consists of 14 residues. Germline V gene lookup returns CDR1 SGHNT and CDR2 YENEEA. Trimming removed 1 base from V and 1 base from J, with 7 bases in between. CDR3 in amino acids: CASSLGSAQETQYF. The CDR3 nucleotides are TGTGCCAGCAGCTTAGGTAGCGCCCAAGAGACCCAGTACTTC.

The V gene is TRBV7-2, the J gene TRBJ2-5, with 8 positions matching TRBD1. Germline V gene data show CDR1 as SGHTA and CDR2 as FQGNSA. The CDR3 runs to 14 residues. V lost 5 bases, J lost 1 base, and 3 bases stayed unmatched. CDR3 sequence: CASSADRAQETQYF. As DNA, the CDR3 is TGTGCCAGCAGCGCGGACAGGGCCCAAGAGACCCAGTACTTC.

About this clone: It is unclear where the CDR3 begins or ends on the DNA, so no DNA is shown, and the CDR3 is as TCRdb lists it. This chain links TRBV12-2 with TRBJ2-6. TRBV12-2 is a pseudogene locus. The CDR3 has 16 residues if both end residues are counted. CDR3 loop: CASRLGWGSGANVLTF.

The chain has TRBV19 and TRBJ2-1, with TRBD1 identical over 8 bases. V shed 3 bases and J 7 bases; nucleotides not matched to a gene: 8. The CDR3 sequence is 15 residues long. Germline V gives CDR1 LNHDA, CDR2 SQIVND (reference sequence). The CDR3 DNA sequence: TGTGCCAGTAGTATCGGACAGGGAAGGGGGAATGAGCAGTTCTTC. It codes for CASSIGQGRGNEQFF.

The chain recombines TRBV7-3 with TRBJ2-3, with a tentative D call TRBD1 (6 bases). Germline values: CDR1 SGHTA, CDR2 FQGTGA. The V gene lost 4 bases and the J gene lost 5 bases, with 16 bases spanning the gap. The CDR3 is 15 residues long. CDR3 DNA sequence: TGTGCCAGCAGCTCTCAGGGGACCTTCGGAGATACGCAGTATTTT. This encodes CASSSQGTFGDTQYF.

The chain recombines TRBV7-2 with TRBJ2-1; weak D call: TRBD2 (6 bases). Germline V gene data show CDR1 as SGHTA and CDR2 as FQGNSA. The V gene lost 4 bases and the J gene lost 8 bases, with 18 bases spanning the gap. This CDR3 is built from 15 residues. In DNA form, the CDR3 reads TGTGCCAGCAGCTCCGGGTATACCGGGAGTGATGAGCAGTTCTTC. Translating gives CASSSGYTGSDEQFF.

The CDR3 sequence is CASSTDLDNSPLHF. For the CDR3, the DNA is TGTGCCAGCAGTACGGATCTTGATAATTCACCCCTCCACTTT. The chain is built from TRBV25-1 and TRBJ1-6; D is undetermined. Germline CDR1 reads MGHDK; CDR2 reads SYGVNS. Trimming stripped 5 bases from V and 5 bases from J, with 10 bases between. The CDR3 is 14 residues long.

This clone was seen a handful of times. The chain joins TRBV6-6 to TRBJ2-7; TRBD1 agrees at 7 bases. This CDR3 is 12 amino acids long. Germline V lookup: CDR1 MNHNY, CDR2 SVGAGI (reference sequence). V was clipped by 5 bases and J by 6 bases; unmatched bases: 4. The CDR3 coding sequence is TGTGCCAGCAGTAAACAGGGGATCGAGCAGTACGTC. Its protein product is CASSKQGIEQYV.

This clone was seen only a few times. This chain uses TRBV7-9 with TRBJ2-1; 7 nucleotides align to TRBD2. There are 14 residues in the CDR3. Germline CDR1 is SEHNR and CDR2 is FQNEAQ (reference sequence). V lost 7 bases to trimming and J lost 4 bases; unmatched junction nucleotides: 7. Here the CDR3 DNA reads TGTGCCAGCAACGAGCGGGAAGGGTACAATGAGCAGTTCTTC. This codes for CASNEREGYNEQFF.

This clone was seen only a few times. The chain is built from TRBV7-2 and TRBJ2-2, with 10 bases identical to TRBD1. Germline V gene data show CDR1 as SGHTA and CDR2 as FQGNSA. V shed 3 bases, J shed 4 bases, and the junction held 2 bases outside the gene matches. This CDR3 comprises 15 residues. Here the CDR3 DNA reads TGTGCCAGCAGCTTGGGACAGGGGACCACCGGGGAGCTGTTTTTT. This encodes CASSLGQGTTGELFF.

This clone occurred a few times. V and J are TRBV9 and TRBJ2-1; maybe TRBD1 (5 bases). CDR3 size: 18 residues. Per the germline V gene, CDR1 is SGDLS and CDR2 is YYNGEE. V lost 4 bases to trimming and J lost 7 bases, with 27 bases between them. CDR3 bases: TGTGCCAGCAGCCCTCTTTTCGGGTCGGGTTCTAAGGGGAATGAGCAGTTCTTC. Translated, it gives CASSPLFGSGSKGNEQFF.

The genes are TRBV29-1 and TRBJ2-5; D is unresolved. V was shortened by 1 base and J by 5 bases, with 11 bases between the two germline ends. The germline CDR1 and CDR2 sequences are SQVTM and ANQGSEA. This CDR3 region has 13 residues. The CDR3 is CSVEAPTSETQYF. In DNA, the CDR3 is TGCAGCGTTGAAGCCCCCACCTCGGAGACCCAGTACTTC.

This clone was picked up a small number of times. Other DNA sequences in the same sample also yield this CDR3. J is TRBJ2-2 and V is TRBV7-2; no clear D gene. CDR1 SGHTA and CDR2 FQGNSA come from the germline V gene. The V end lost 3 bases, the J end lost 2 bases, and 1 base lay between the germline ends. There are 12 residues in the CDR3. This chain's CDR3 is CASSFNTGELFF. Here the CDR3 DNA reads TGTGCCAGCAGCTTTAACACCGGGGAGCTGTTTTTT.

The chain couples TRBV15 to TRBJ2-7, with no clear D. Germline CDR1 LNHNV, CDR2 YYDKDF (reference sequence). The length of the CDR3 is 13 residues. V lost 0 bases and J 4 bases, leaving 7 bases between the germline ends. The CDR3 loop reads CATSRDLPYEQYV. DNA for the CDR3: TGTGCCACCAGCAGAGATCTCCCTTACGAGCAGTACGTC.

The chain recombines TRBV6-6 with TRBJ2-3; D uncertain. The CDR3 extends over 12 amino acids. The V gene lost 5 bases and the J gene lost 6 bases, with 9 bases spanning the gap. The germline V gene has CDR1 MNHNY and CDR2 SVGAGI (reference sequence). The CDR3 spells CASSPEGDTQYF. The DNA for the CDR3 is TGTGCCAGCAGTCCCGAAGGTGATACGCAGTATTTT.

The chain joins TRBV13 to TRBJ2-1; no clear D. The V gene's germline CDR1 is PRHDT and CDR2 FYEKMQ (reference sequence). The CDR3 runs to 15 residues. Trimming left V 5 bases short and J 1 base short, with 12 bases between. CDR3 region: CASSLDDGSYNEQFF. The CDR3 DNA follows: TGTGCCAGCAGCCTCGATGACGGGTCCTACAATGAGCAGTTCTTC.

This clone has just a few counts. The rearrangement links TRBV30 to TRBJ2-7; weak D call: TRBD2 (5 bases). CDR3 length: 15 amino acids. The germline V and J ends were trimmed by 1 base and 0 bases, with 13 bases remaining between them. Germline V gives CDR1 GTSNPN, CDR2 SVGIG (reference sequence). CDR3: CAWSALRLSSYEQYF. The CDR3 coding sequence is TGTGCCTGGAGTGCCCTGCGACTAAGCTCCTACGAGCAGTACTTC.